This is a list of T cell receptor beta chains from one sample in a study of metastatic and nonmetastatic thyroid tumors. MiXCR re-clonotyped the PCR reads for TCRdb. This table holds about 93,000 clones, roughly 13% found once. The sequenced sample was blood. The receptors derive from a female donor with papillary thyroid cancer or a benign thyroid nodule (not recorded which). Some clones in this sample may be carry-over from other donors' samples. Each CDR3 is given with its conserved first and last residue. The D gene is left open where the match is weak. Rows give clone size only sometimes, using once, few, many, or a class for an expanded clone.

d_call,j_call,clone_size,v_call,cdr3_nt,cdr3_aa
NA,TRBJ1-1,NA,TRBV9,TGTGCCAGCAGCGTAGTCTGGGGGGACACTGAAGCTTTCTTT,CASSVVWGDTEAFF
TRBD2,TRBJ2-5,many,TRBV7-2,TGTGCCAGCAGCCCCACCGGGGGGGCCCAGGTGACCCAGTACTTC,CASSPTGGAQVTQYF
NA,TRBJ1-1,NA,TRBV29-1,TGCAGCGTTACCAGGGGAATTGATGTGCACACTGAAGCTTTCTTT,CSVTRGIDVHTEAFF
NA,TRBJ1-1,few,TRBV4-2,TGTGCCAGCAGCCAAGGGGAATTGAACACTGAAGCTTTCTTT,CASSQGELNTEAFF
TRBD1,TRBJ1-5,many,TRBV27,TGTGCCAGCAGACTCCTAGGACAGGGTAGCAATCAGCCCCAGCATTTT,CASRLLGQGSNQPQHF
NA,TRBJ2-7,few,TRBV7-6,TGTGCCAGCAGCTCCGAGGATCGGCCCAGCTACGAGCAGTACTTC,CASSSEDRPSYEQYF
NA,TRBJ1-6,NA,TRBV6-1,TGTGCCAGCAGTGAAGTGCCCGCTCAGCAGTATTCACCCCTCCACTTT,CASSEVPAQQYSPLHF
NA,TRBJ1-2,many,TRBV19,TGTGCCAGTAGTATATTCGTGTCGTTCAAAACCGGCTACACCTTC,CASSIFVSFKTGYTF
NA,TRBJ1-1,many,TRBV3-1,TGTGCCAGCAGCCATCCCTCAGGGGTCCACCCAACTGAAGCTTTCTTT,CASSHPSGVHPTEAFF
TRBD2,TRBJ2-7,many,TRBV6-1,TGTGCCAGCAGTGGGTTGGTAGCGGGGGCCGAGCAGTACTTC,CASSGLVAGAEQYF
NA,TRBJ2-1,many,TRBV11-2,TGTGCCAGCACCAAAGCCGGGGTATACAATGAGCAGTTCTTC,CASTKAGVYNEQFF
TRBD2,TRBJ2-1,many,TRBV7-3,TGTGCCAGCAGCTTAATGGGACTAGCGGACAATGAGCAGTTCTTC,CASSLMGLADNEQFF
NA,TRBJ2-7,many,TRBV27,TGTGCCAGCAATGACTACGGACGCTCCTACGAGCAGTACTTC,CASNDYGRSYEQYF
NA,TRBJ2-1,many,TRBV5-1,TGCGCCAGCAGCTTGCGGACGGGCTCCTACAATGAGCAGTTCTTC,CASSLRTGSYNEQFF
TRBD1,TRBJ1-1,many,TRBV27,TGTGCCAGCAGTTATGCGGTCGGACAGGGATTTGCTGAAGCTTTCTTT,CASSYAVGQGFAEAFF
NA,TRBJ2-7,NA,TRBV30,TGTGTCTGTAGTGTATTGTGGGAGCAGTACTTC,CVCSVLWEQYF
TRBD2,TRBJ2-7,NA,TRBV30,TGTGCCTGGAGCGGCCTAGCGGGAGTTTCCCACTATCAGTACTTC,CAWSGLAGVSHYQYF
TRBD2,TRBJ2-5,many,TRBV7-2,TGTGCCAGCAGCGAGACTAGCGGGAGGAATAGGGGAGAGACCCAGTACTTC,CASSETSGRNRGETQYF
TRBD1,TRBJ2-4,NA,TRBV9,TGTGCCAGCAGCGTCGGCGGGACAGGGCGCCTCTTAAACATTCAGTACTTC,CASSVGGTGRLLNIQYF
NA,TRBJ2-3,many,TRBV20-1,TGCAGTGCTAGTTTCACAGATACGCAGTATTTT,CSASFTDTQYF
TRBD1,TRBJ1-2,many,TRBV12-3/TRBV12-4,TGTGCCAGTAGACAGGGGGCGCGTGGCTACACCTTC,CASRQGARGYTF
TRBD2,TRBJ2-1,many,TRBV6-1,TGTGCCAGCAGGGGGACTAGCGGTTCCTACAATGAGCAGTTCTTC,CASRGTSGSYNEQFF
NA,TRBJ2-1,many,TRBV27,TGTGCCAGCAGTCTCATCAGGGGGGGATACAATGAGCAGTTCTTC,CASSLIRGGYNEQFF
NA,TRBJ1-1,many,TRBV6-5,TGTGCCAGCAGTTACGGGGGGGAAGGCACTGAAGCTTTCTTT,CASSYGGEGTEAFF
NA,TRBJ2-1,few,TRBV12-3/TRBV12-4,TGTGCTGCGGCGGGGAGCTCCTACAATGAGCAGTTCTTC,CAAAGSSYNEQFF
NA,TRBJ1-1,many,TRBV11-1,TGTGCCAGCAGCTTAGAAAGGAACACTGAAGCTTTCTTT,CASSLERNTEAFF
TRBD2,TRBJ2-1,NA,TRBV11-2,TGTGCCAGCAGCCGTACTAGCGCCATCTCCTACAATGAGCAGTTCTTC,CASSRTSAISYNEQFF
NA,TRBJ2-1,many,TRBV5-5,TGTGCCAGCAGCTTGGTCGGCAGGGCGAATGAGCAGTTCTTC,CASSLVGRANEQFF
NA,TRBJ2-1,many,TRBV6-4,TGTGCCAGCAGTGACTCGAGGCTAGCAGGCGGATCGGCCAATGAGCAGTTCTTC,CASSDSRLAGGSANEQFF
TRBD1,TRBJ2-6,many,TRBV7-8,TGTGCCAGCAGCCCGGGACAGTCCTCTGGGGCCAACGTCCTGACTTTC,CASSPGQSSGANVLTF
NA,TRBJ2-3,many,TRBV18,TGTGCCAGCTCACCGGGGGATACGCAGTATTTT,CASSPGDTQYF
TRBD1,TRBJ2-7,few,TRBV16,TGTGCCAGCAGCCAATCTGGACAGGGAACCTACGAGCAGTACTTC,CASSQSGQGTYEQYF
TRBD1,TRBJ2-2,many,TRBV19,TGTGCCAGTATCCCGGGACAGGGGATCGGGGAGCTGTTTTTT,CASIPGQGIGELFF
TRBD1,TRBJ2-7,many,TRBV14,TGTGCCAGCAGCCAAGAGAGCAGGGGGCGCGAGCAGTACTTC,CASSQESRGREQYF
NA,TRBJ2-3,many,TRBV28,TGTGCCAGCAGCCCGGGACACAGCACAGATACGCAGTATTTT,CASSPGHSTDTQYF
NA,TRBJ2-5,many,TRBV7-6,TGTGCCAGCAGCTTAGGGCCCCTGTTCGGGGGCGGGGAGACCCAGTACTTC,CASSLGPLFGGGETQYF
TRBD1,TRBJ1-1,many,TRBV2,TGTGCCAGCAGGCCACAGGGGGTTGGAACTGAAGCTTTCTTT,CASRPQGVGTEAFF
NA,TRBJ2-1,few,TRBV6-2/TRBV6-3,TGTGCCAGCAGTCCCAGGACTATCTCCTACAATGAGCAGTTCTTC,CASSPRTISYNEQFF
NA,TRBJ1-1,many,TRBV7-2,TGTGCCAGCAGCTTGGGAACCATGAACACTGAAGCTTTCTTT,CASSLGTMNTEAFF
NA,TRBJ1-1,many,TRBV27,TGCTCTTCCGGCGTGACAGGGAACACTGAAGCTTTCTTT,CSSGVTGNTEAFF
NA,TRBJ2-6,many,TRBV4-3,TGCGCCAGCAGCCAAGTCTTGCAGGGCCTCTCTGGGGCCAACGTCCTGACTTTC,CASSQVLQGLSGANVLTF
TRBD2,TRBJ2-2,many,TRBV6-6,TGTGCCAGCAGTTACTCAGCGGGAGCGACCGCCGGGGAGCTGTTTTTT,CASSYSAGATAGELFF
TRBD1,TRBJ1-2,many,TRBV4-3,TGCGCCAGCAGCCAACATCCTACAGGGGCCGGCGATGGCTACACCTTC,CASSQHPTGAGDGYTF
NA,TRBJ1-2,many,TRBV28,TGTGCCAGCAGGCCCGGGACGGCCTATGGCTACACCTTC,CASRPGTAYGYTF
TRBD2,TRBJ2-7,NA,TRBV18,TGTGCCAGCTCACTCAAAGGGGGGTCGGGACTAGCGGGACCTACCTACGAGCAGTACTTC,CASSLKGGSGLAGPTYEQYF
TRBD1,TRBJ2-7,many,TRBV18,TGTGCCAGCTCCTCCGGGACAGGGTACGAGCAGTACTTC,CASSSGTGYEQYF
NA,TRBJ1-5,few,TRBV28,TGTGCCAGCAGTTTAGTCCGTCGGGGACACCCACAGCCCCAGCATTTT,CASSLVRRGHPQPQHF
TRBD1,TRBJ1-5,many,TRBV7-2,TGTGCCAGCAGCGCAGACAGGGGGTCTCAGCCCCAGCATTTT,CASSADRGSQPQHF